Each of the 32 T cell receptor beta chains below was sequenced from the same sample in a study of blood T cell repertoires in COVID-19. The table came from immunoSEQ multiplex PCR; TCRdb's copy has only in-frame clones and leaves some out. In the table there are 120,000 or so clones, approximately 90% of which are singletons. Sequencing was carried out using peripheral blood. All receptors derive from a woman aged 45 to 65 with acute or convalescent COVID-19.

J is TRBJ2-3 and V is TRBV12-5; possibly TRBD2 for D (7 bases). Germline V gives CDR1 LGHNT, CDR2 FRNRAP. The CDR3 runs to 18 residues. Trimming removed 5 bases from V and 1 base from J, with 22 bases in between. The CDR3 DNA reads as TGTGCTAGTGGTCCAGGGGTGGCGGGAGAGGGGGGCACAGATACGCAGTATTTT. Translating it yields CASGPGVAGEGGTDTQYF.

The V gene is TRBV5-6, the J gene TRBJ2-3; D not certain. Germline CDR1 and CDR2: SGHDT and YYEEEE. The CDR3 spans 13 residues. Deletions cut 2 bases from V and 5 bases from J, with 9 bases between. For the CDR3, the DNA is TGTGCCAGCAGCTTTAGTTTGAAAGATACGCAGTATTTT. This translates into CASSFSLKDTQYF.

The CDR3 region has the DNA TGCGCCAGCAGCCAAGAGGGTAGCGGGAGGGTTCTCGAGCAGTACTTC. This sequence encodes CASSQEGSGRVLEQYF. This chain joins TRBV4-1 and TRBJ2-7, with TRBD2 matching over 11 bases. Per the germline V gene, CDR1 is MGHRA and CDR2 is YSYEKL. The CDR3 length is 16 residues. Trimming took 0 bases from V and 6 from J; bases not matched to a gene: 7.

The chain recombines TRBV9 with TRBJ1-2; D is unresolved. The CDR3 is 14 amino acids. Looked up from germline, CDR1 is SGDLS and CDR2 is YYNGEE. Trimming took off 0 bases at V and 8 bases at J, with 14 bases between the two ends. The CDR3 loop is CASSVGLLGAGYTF. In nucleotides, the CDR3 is TGTGCCAGCAGCGTAGGGCTTCTGGGCGCGGGCTACACCTTC.

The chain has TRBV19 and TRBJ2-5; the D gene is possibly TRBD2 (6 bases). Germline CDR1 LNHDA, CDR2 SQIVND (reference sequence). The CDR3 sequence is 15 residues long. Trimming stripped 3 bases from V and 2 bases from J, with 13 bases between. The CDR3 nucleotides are TGTGCCAGTAGTATTAACGCGGGGATACAAGAGACCCAGTACTTC. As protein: CASSINAGIQETQYF.

In DNA, the CDR3 is TGCGCCAGCAGTGATGGGGGGTACGAGCAGTACTTC. Protein product: CASSDGGYEQYF. V is TRBV10-1 and J is TRBJ2-7; possible D gene TRBD2, 6 bases. With 3 bases removed from V and 4 bases from J, the gap between germline ends came to 7 bases. Germline lookup yields CDR1 WNHNN and CDR2 SYGVQD (reference sequence). The CDR3 totals 12 residues.

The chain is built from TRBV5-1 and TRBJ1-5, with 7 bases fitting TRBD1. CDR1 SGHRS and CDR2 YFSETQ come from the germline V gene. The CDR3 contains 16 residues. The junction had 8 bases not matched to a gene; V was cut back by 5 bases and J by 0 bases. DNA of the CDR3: TGCGCCAGCAGGCCCTTCACAGGGGATAGCAATCAGCCCCAGCATTTT. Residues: CASRPFTGDSNQPQHF.

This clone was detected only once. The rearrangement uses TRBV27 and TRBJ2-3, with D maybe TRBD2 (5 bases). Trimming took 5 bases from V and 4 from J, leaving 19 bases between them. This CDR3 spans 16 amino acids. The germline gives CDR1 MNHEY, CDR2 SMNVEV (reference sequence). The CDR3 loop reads CASSAPGSPLPDTQYF. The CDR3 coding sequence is TGTGCCAGCAGTGCTCCGGGATCCCCCCTCCCAGATACGCAGTATTTT.

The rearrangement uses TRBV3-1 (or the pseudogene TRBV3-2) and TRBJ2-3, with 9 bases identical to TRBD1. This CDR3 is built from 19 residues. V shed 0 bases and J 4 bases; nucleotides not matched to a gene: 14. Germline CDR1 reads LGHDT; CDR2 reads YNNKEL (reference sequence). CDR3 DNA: TGTGCCAGCAGCCAAGATTCACGGTACTGGGACAGGGCCGCAGATACGCAGTATTTT. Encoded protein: CASSQDSRYWDRAADTQYF.

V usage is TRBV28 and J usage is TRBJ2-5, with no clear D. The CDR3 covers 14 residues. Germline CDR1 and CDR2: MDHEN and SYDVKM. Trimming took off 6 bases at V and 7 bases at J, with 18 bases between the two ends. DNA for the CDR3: TGTGCCAGCAGGGGCCCGGCCTCGGTATCGACCCAGTACTTC. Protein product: CASRGPASVSTQYF.

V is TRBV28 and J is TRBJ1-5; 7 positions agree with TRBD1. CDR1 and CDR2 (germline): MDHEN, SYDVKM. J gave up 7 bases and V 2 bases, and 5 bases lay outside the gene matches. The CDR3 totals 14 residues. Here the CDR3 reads CASSLGTVRQPQHF. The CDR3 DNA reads TGTGCCAGCAGTTTAGGGACAGTTCGACAGCCCCAGCATTTT.

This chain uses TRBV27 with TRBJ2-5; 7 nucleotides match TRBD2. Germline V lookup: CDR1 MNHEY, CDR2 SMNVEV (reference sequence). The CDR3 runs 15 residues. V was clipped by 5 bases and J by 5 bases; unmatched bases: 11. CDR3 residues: CASSAGLVSLETQYF. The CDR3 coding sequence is TGTGCCAGCAGTGCCGGACTAGTGAGTCTGGAGACCCAGTACTTC.

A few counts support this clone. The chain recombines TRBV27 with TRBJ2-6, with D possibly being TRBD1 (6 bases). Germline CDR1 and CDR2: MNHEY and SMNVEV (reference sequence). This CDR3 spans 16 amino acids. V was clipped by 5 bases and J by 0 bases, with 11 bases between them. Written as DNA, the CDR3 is TGTGCCAGCAGTACTACAGGGAGCTCTGGGGCCAACGTCCTGACTTTC. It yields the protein CASSTTGSSGANVLTF.

CDR3 sequence: CASSSRTGGQYF. In DNA, the CDR3 is TGTGCCAGCAGTTCCCGGACAGGAGGGCAGTATTTT. V gene TRBV12-3 or TRBV12-4 combines with J gene TRBJ2-3; TRBD1 agrees at 7 bases. CDR3 length equals 12 residues. V was clipped by 4 bases and J by 11 bases; unmatched bases: 6.

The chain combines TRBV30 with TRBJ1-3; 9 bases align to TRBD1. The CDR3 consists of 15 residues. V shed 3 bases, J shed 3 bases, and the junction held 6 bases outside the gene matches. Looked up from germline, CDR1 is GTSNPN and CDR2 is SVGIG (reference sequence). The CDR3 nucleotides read TGTGCCTGGAGCTCACAGGGGGCGCTTGGAAACACCATATATTTT. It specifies CAWSSQGALGNTIYF.

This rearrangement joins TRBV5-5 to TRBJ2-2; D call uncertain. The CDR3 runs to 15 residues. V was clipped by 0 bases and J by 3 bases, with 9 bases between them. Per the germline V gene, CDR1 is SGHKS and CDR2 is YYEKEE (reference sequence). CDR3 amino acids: CASSLAVSDTGELFF. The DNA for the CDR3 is TGTGCCAGCAGCTTGGCCGTATCAGACACCGGGGAGCTGTTTTTT. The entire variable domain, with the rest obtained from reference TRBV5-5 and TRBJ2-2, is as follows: DAGVTQSPTHLIKTRGQQVTLRCSPISGHKSVSWYQQVLGQGPQFIFQYYEKEERGRGNFPDRFSARQFPNYSSELNVNALLLGDSALYLCASSLAVSDTGELFFGEGSRLTVL.

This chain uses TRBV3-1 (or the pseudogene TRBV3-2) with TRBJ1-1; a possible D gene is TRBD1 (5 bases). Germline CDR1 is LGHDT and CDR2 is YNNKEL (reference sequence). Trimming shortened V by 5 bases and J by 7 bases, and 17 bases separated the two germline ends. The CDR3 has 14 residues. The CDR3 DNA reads TGTGCCAGCAGCTTGGGGGGATGGATGGATGAAGCTTTCTTT. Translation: CASSLGGWMDEAFF.

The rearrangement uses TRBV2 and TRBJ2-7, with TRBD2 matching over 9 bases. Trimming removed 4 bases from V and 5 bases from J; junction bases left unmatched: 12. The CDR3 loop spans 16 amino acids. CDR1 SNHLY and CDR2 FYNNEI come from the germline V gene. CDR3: CASSGERGRAPHEQYF. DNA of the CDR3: TGTGCCAGCAGTGGTGAGCGCGGGAGGGCCCCTCACGAGCAGTACTTC.

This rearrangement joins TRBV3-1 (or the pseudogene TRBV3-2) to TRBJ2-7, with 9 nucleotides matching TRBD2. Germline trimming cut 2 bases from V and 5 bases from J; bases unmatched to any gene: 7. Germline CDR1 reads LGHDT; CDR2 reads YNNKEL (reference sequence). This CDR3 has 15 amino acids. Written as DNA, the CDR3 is TGTGCCAGCAGCCAAAATAGCGGGAGAGGCAACGAGCAGTACTTC. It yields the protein CASSQNSGRGNEQYF.

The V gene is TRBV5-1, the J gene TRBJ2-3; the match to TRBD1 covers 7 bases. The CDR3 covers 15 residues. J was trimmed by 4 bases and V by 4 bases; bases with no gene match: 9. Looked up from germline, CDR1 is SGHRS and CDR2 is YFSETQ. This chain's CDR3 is CASSDLTGKSDTQYF. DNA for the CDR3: TGCGCCAGCAGCGACCTGACAGGGAAATCAGATACGCAGTATTTT.

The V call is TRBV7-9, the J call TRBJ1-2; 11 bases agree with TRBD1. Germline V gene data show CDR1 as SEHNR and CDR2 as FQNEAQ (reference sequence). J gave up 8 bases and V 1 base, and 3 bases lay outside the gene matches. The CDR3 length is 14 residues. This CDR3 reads CASSLEGTGGGYTF. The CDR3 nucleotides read TGTGCCAGCAGCTTAGAAGGGACAGGGGGAGGCTACACCTTC.

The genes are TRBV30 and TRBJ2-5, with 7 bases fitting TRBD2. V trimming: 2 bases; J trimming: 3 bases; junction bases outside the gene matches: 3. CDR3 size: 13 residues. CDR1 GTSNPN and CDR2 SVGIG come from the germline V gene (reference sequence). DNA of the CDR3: TGTGCCTGGAGTCCCGCGGGAGAAGAGACCCAGTACTTC. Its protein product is CAWSPAGEETQYF.

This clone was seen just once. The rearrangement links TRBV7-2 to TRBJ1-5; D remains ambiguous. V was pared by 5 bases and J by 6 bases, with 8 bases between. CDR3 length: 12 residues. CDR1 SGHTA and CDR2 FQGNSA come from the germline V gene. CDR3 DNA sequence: TGTGCCAGCAGCCTCGCGGGTCAGCCCCAGCATTTT. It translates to CASSLAGQPQHF.

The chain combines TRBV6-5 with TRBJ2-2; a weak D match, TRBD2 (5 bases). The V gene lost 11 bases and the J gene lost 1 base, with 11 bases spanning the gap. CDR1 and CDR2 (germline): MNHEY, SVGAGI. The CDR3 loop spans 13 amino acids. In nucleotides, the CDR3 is TGTGCCTTACTAGAGGGGAACACCGGGGAGCTGTTTTTT. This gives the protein CALLEGNTGELFF.

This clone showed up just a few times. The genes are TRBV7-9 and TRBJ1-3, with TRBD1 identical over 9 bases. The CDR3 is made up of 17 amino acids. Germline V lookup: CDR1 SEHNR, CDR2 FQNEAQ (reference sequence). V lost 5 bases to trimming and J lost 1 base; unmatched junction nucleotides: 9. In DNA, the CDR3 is TGTGCCAGCAGCCTAGGGACAGGGCGCCTGTCTGGAAACACCATATATTTT. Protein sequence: CASSLGTGRLSGNTIYF.

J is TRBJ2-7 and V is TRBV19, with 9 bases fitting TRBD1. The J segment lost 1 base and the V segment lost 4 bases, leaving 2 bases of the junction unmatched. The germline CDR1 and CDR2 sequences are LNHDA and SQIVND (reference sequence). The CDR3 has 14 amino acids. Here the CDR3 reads CASSTGTGSYEQYF. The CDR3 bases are TGTGCCAGTAGTACCGGGACAGGGTCCTACGAGCAGTACTTC.

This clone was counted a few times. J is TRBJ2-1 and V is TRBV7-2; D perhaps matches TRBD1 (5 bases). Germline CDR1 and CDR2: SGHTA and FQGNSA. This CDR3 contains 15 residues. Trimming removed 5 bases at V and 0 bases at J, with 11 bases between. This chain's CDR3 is CASSPEGDSYNEQFF. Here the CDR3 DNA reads TGTGCCAGCAGCCCTGAAGGGGACTCCTACAATGAGCAGTTCTTC.

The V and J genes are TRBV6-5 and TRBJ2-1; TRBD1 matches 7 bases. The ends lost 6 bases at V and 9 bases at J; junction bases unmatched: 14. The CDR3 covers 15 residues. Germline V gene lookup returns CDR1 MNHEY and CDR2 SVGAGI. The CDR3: CASSRGGLGRAEQFF. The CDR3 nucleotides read TGTGCCAGCAGCCGAGGGGGCTTGGGACGCGCTGAGCAGTTCTTC.

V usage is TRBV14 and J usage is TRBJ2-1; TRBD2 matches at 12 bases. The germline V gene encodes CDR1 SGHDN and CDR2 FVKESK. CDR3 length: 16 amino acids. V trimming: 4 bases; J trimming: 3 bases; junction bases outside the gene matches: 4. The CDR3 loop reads CASSRALAGGYNEQFF. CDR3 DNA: TGTGCCAGCAGCCGAGCACTAGCGGGAGGCTACAATGAGCAGTTCTTC. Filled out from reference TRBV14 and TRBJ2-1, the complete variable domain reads EAGVTQFPSHSVIEKGQTVTLRCDPISGHDNLYWYRRVMGKEIKFLLHFVKESKQDESGMPNNRFLAERTGGTYSTLKVQPAELEDSGVYFCASSRALAGGYNEQFFGPGTRLTVL.

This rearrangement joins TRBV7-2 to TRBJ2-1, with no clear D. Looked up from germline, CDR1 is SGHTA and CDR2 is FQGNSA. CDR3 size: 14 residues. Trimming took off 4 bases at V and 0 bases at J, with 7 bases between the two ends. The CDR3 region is CASSSYSSYNEQFF. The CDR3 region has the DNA TGTGCCAGCAGCTCCTACAGCTCCTACAATGAGCAGTTCTTC.

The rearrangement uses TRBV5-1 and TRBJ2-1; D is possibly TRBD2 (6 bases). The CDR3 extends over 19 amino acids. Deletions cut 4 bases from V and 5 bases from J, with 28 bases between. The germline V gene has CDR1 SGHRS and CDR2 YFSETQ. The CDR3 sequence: CASSARGPTGVGVNNEQFF. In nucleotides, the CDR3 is TGCGCCAGCAGCGCCAGAGGGCCAACGGGAGTAGGGGTCAACAATGAGCAGTTCTTC.

The CDR3 DNA reads as TGTGCCAGCAGCCAAGAAGGCAGGGGGCTACCTCCTGGGGCCAACGTCCTGACTTTC. This translates into CASSQEGRGLPPGANVLTF. This chain uses TRBV3-1 (or the pseudogene TRBV3-2) with TRBJ2-6; 8 bases match TRBD1. From germline, CDR1 is LGHDT and CDR2 YNNKEL (reference sequence). V gave up 0 bases and J gave up 2 bases; unmatched junction bases: 9. This CDR3 contains 19 residues.